This is a list of T cell receptor beta chains from one sample in a study of control samples from healthy donors and cancer patients. The table came from immunoSEQ multiplex PCR; TCRdb's copy has only in-frame clones and leaves some out. This table has about 160,000 clones, roughly 95% appearing once. The source material was blood. These receptors came from a woman younger than 45 in good health. CDR3s include the opening cysteine and the closing phenylalanine or tryptophan. Fields, in order: V gene, CDR3 length, D gene, clone size, J gene, CDR3 protein, CDR3 DNA. D genes are given only for firm matches. Clone size, where shown, is once, few, many, or a class for clones that have expanded.

V: TRBV29-1
length: 14
D: NA
size: NA
J: TRBJ1-3
CDR3: CSVTRTPSGNTIYF
DNA: TGCAGCGTTACGCGGACACCCTCTGGAAACACCATATATTTT

V: TRBV28
length: 16
D: NA
size: NA
J: TRBJ2-7
CDR3: CASSLLGEKGSNEQYF
DNA: TGTGCCAGCAGTTTACTGGGGGAGAAGGGTTCGAACGAGCAGTACTTC

V: TRBV19
length: 14
D: TRBD1
size: NA
J: TRBJ2-5
CDR3: CASSTRRDRETQYF
DNA: TGTGCCAGTAGTACGCGCCGGGACAGGGAGACCCAGTACTTC

V: TRBV5-4
length: 15
D: TRBD2
size: NA
J: TRBJ2-7
CDR3: CASSKGLAGGYEQYF
DNA: TGTGCCAGCAGCAAGGGACTAGCGGGAGGCTACGAGCAGTACTTC

V: TRBV12-3/TRBV12-4
length: 13
D: NA
size: NA
J: TRBJ2-7
CDR3: CASSLGYRDEQYF
DNA: TGTGCCAGCAGTTTGGGATATAGGGACGAGCAGTACTTC

V: TRBV18
length: 19
D: TRBD2
size: NA
J: TRBJ2-5
CDR3: CASAPSGTSGGVLQETQYF
DNA: TGTGCCAGCGCTCCGAGTGGGACTAGCGGGGGGGTCCTACAAGAGACCCAGTACTTC

V: TRBV7-8
length: 13
D: NA
size: NA
J: TRBJ1-1
CDR3: CASSLGRQDEAFF
DNA: TGTGCCAGCAGCTTAGGACGACAGGATGAAGCTTTCTTT

V: TRBV6-5
length: 13
D: NA
size: once
J: TRBJ1-2
CDR3: CASSYSWSYGYTF
DNA: TGTGCCAGCAGTTACTCTTGGAGCTATGGCTACACCTTC

V: TRBV9
length: 15
D: TRBD1
size: NA
J: TRBJ2-5
CDR3: CASSARTGGAETQYF
DNA: TGTGCCAGCAGCGCTAGGACAGGGGGCGCGGAGACCCAGTACTTC

V: TRBV4-1
length: 16
D: NA
size: once
J: TRBJ1-6
CDR3: CASSQGRQSNNSPLHF
DNA: TGCGCCAGCAGCCAAGGGAGGCAGAGCAATAATTCACCCCTCCACTTT

V: TRBV27
length: 16
D: NA
size: NA
J: TRBJ1-1
CDR3: CASRLNVGGLNTEAFF
DNA: TGTGCCAGCAGGCTCAATGTGGGAGGGTTGAACACTGAAGCTTTCTTT

V: TRBV3-1/TRBV3-2
length: 14
D: NA
size: NA
J: TRBJ2-1
CDR3: CASSHTGALNEQFF
DNA: TGTGCCAGCAGCCACACGGGAGCCCTAAATGAGCAGTTCTTC

V: TRBV7-9
length: 16
D: NA
size: NA
J: TRBJ2-2
CDR3: CASSLLGTSTAGELFF
DNA: TGTGCCAGCAGCTTGTTAGGGACTTCCACTGCCGGGGAGCTGTTTTTT

V: TRBV28
length: 15
D: TRBD1
size: NA
J: TRBJ2-1
CDR3: CASRDTGGGHNEQFF
DNA: TGTGCCAGCAGGGATACAGGGGGCGGCCACAATGAGCAGTTCTTC

V: TRBV5-6
length: 13
D: NA
size: NA
J: TRBJ2-7
CDR3: CASSLWGAYEQYF
DNA: TGTGCCAGCAGCTTATGGGGGGCCTACGAGCAGTACTTC

V: TRBV5-6
length: 14
D: NA
size: NA
J: TRBJ1-5
CDR3: CASSLAGASPPQHF
DNA: TGTGCCAGCAGCTTGGCTGGGGCGTCCCCGCCCCAGCATTTT

V: TRBV19
length: 14
D: NA
size: NA
J: TRBJ2-7
CDR3: CASRSSGATYEQYF
DNA: TGTGCCAGTAGGAGTAGCGGAGCCACCTACGAGCAGTACTTC

V: TRBV6-2/TRBV6-3
length: 13
D: NA
size: NA
J: TRBJ1-1
CDR3: CASSYWENTEAFF
DNA: TGTGCCAGCAGTTATTGGGAAAACACTGAAGCTTTCTTT

V: TRBV3-1/TRBV3-2
length: 16
D: NA
size: NA
J: TRBJ2-1
CDR3: CASSQEAGLGDNEQFF
DNA: TGTGCCAGCAGCCAAGAGGCGGGACTTGGGGACAATGAGCAGTTCTTC

V: TRBV2
length: 12
D: NA
size: NA
J: TRBJ2-2
CDR3: CASRAGTGELFF
DNA: TGTGCCAGCAGGGCCGGGACCGGGGAGCTGTTTTTT